These T cell receptor beta chains were read from a single sample in a study of siplizumab effects on memory and regulatory T cells. Sequenced by immunoSEQ multiplex PCR; TCRdb stores in-frame clones only, minus some. There are fewer than 120,000 clones in the sample; roughly 89% occur only once, and 1.3% lies in the top ten. The specimen sequenced was CD4+ T cells sorted from blood. The receptors come from a human donor in good health. Both conserved end residues are part of each CDR3. Fields, in order: J gene, clone size, D gene, V gene, CDR3 protein, CDR3 DNA. The D gene is left open where the match is weak. The size of a clone is reported for some rows only, either as once, few or many, or as a class for expanded clones.

j_call: TRBJ2-1
clone_size: -
d_call: -
v_call: TRBV10-3
cdr3_aa: CAISDSGDIAFF
cdr3_nt: TGTGCCATCAGTGACTCGGGGGACATCGCGTTCTTC

j_call: TRBJ1-2
clone_size: -
d_call: -
v_call: TRBV28
cdr3_aa: CAHSAQGLVLNYGYTF
cdr3_nt: TGCGCCCACTCCGCCCAGGGCTTAGTCCTTAACTATGGCTACACCTTC

j_call: TRBJ1-5
clone_size: -
d_call: -
v_call: TRBV4-1
cdr3_aa: CASSQGRALDSQPQHF
cdr3_nt: TGCGCCAGCAGCCAAGGGCGGGCCCTCGATAGTCAGCCCCAGCATTTT

j_call: TRBJ2-3
clone_size: -
d_call: -
v_call: TRBV18
cdr3_aa: CASSPAQRFTDTQYF
cdr3_nt: TGTGCCAGCTCACCAGCCCAGCGGTTCACAGATACGCAGTATTTT

j_call: TRBJ2-7
clone_size: -
d_call: TRBD1
v_call: TRBV4-1
cdr3_aa: CASSPQDRSYEQYF
cdr3_nt: TGCGCCAGCAGCCCACAGGACAGGAGTTACGAGCAGTACTTC

j_call: TRBJ1-2
clone_size: -
d_call: -
v_call: TRBV30
cdr3_aa: CAWYSRNKHGYTF
cdr3_nt: TGTGCCTGGTATTCTCGGAACAAGCATGGCTACACCTTC

j_call: TRBJ2-4
clone_size: -
d_call: -
v_call: TRBV5-1
cdr3_aa: CASSQETGGLNIQYF
cdr3_nt: TGCGCCAGCAGCCAAGAGACGGGGGGCCTAAACATTCAGTACTTC

j_call: TRBJ2-7
clone_size: -
d_call: TRBD2
v_call: TRBV5-4
cdr3_aa: CASSWGTSVSYEQYF
cdr3_nt: TGTGCCAGCAGCTGGGGGACTAGCGTCTCCTACGAGCAGTACTTC

j_call: TRBJ2-5
clone_size: -
d_call: -
v_call: TRBV7-3
cdr3_aa: CASSLTNTETQYF
cdr3_nt: TGTGCCAGCAGCTTAACTAATACGGAGACCCAGTACTTC

j_call: TRBJ1-4
clone_size: once
d_call: TRBD1
v_call: TRBV28
cdr3_aa: CASSYLGQLDEKLFF
cdr3_nt: TGTGCCAGCAGTTACTTGGGACAGCTGGATGAAAAACTGTTTTTT

j_call: TRBJ2-5
clone_size: -
d_call: TRBD1
v_call: TRBV19
cdr3_aa: CASSIGDRGLETQYF
cdr3_nt: TGTGCCAGTAGTATCGGGGACAGGGGGCTTGAGACCCAGTACTTC

j_call: TRBJ2-3
clone_size: few
d_call: -
v_call: TRBV30
cdr3_aa: CAWSVRTGGRDTQYF
cdr3_nt: TGTGCCTGGAGTGTGCGAACAGGAGGGAGGGATACGCAGTATTTT

j_call: TRBJ2-3
clone_size: -
d_call: -
v_call: TRBV6-5
cdr3_aa: CASSLSGSPDTQYF
cdr3_nt: TGTGCCAGCAGCTTAAGCGGGTCCCCGGATACGCAGTATTTT

j_call: TRBJ2-7
clone_size: -
d_call: TRBD2
v_call: TRBV10-3
cdr3_aa: CAISIAGARHEQYF
cdr3_nt: TGTGCCATCAGTATAGCGGGAGCTCGTCACGAGCAGTACTTC

j_call: TRBJ2-1
clone_size: -
d_call: -
v_call: TRBV5-1
cdr3_aa: CASSLAGEPYNEQFF
cdr3_nt: TGCGCCAGCAGCTTGGCCGGGGAGCCCTACAATGAGCAGTTCTTC

j_call: TRBJ2-7
clone_size: -
d_call: TRBD1
v_call: TRBV5-6
cdr3_aa: CASSLGGTGSYEQYF
cdr3_nt: TGTGCCAGCAGCTTGGGCGGGACAGGGTCGTACGAGCAGTACTTC

j_call: TRBJ1-2
clone_size: -
d_call: -
v_call: TRBV14
cdr3_aa: CASSRNPGYGYTF
cdr3_nt: TGTGCCAGCAGCCGGAACCCTGGCTATGGCTACACCTTC

j_call: TRBJ2-7
clone_size: -
d_call: -
v_call: TRBV14
cdr3_aa: CASSQLGLGDEQYF
cdr3_nt: TGTGCCAGCAGCCAACTGGGACTTGGGGACGAGCAGTACTTC

j_call: TRBJ1-2
clone_size: -
d_call: TRBD1
v_call: TRBV18
cdr3_aa: CASSPLLEGAGDYGYTF
cdr3_nt: TGTGCCAGCTCACCACTCCTGGAGGGGGCCGGGGACTATGGCTACACCTTC

j_call: TRBJ2-3
clone_size: -
d_call: TRBD2
v_call: TRBV9
cdr3_aa: CASSTHSGSGADTQYF
cdr3_nt: TGTGCCAGCAGCACCCATAGCGGGAGTGGGGCAGATACGCAGTATTTT

j_call: TRBJ1-4
clone_size: -
d_call: -
v_call: TRBV18
cdr3_aa: CASSPRGNNEKLFF
cdr3_nt: TGTGCCAGCTCACCTCGGGGGAATAATGAAAAACTGTTTTTT

j_call: TRBJ2-3
clone_size: -
d_call: -
v_call: TRBV9
cdr3_aa: CASSVAGTSTDTQYF
cdr3_nt: TGTGCCAGCAGCGTAGCCGGGACTAGCACAGATACGCAGTATTTT

j_call: TRBJ2-7
clone_size: -
d_call: -
v_call: TRBV11-2
cdr3_aa: CASSLVAVLGEQYF
cdr3_nt: TGTGCCAGCAGCTTAGTTGCGGTCCTGGGCGAGCAGTACTTC

j_call: TRBJ1-3
clone_size: -
d_call: -
v_call: TRBV5-1
cdr3_aa: CASSLSDIISGNTIYF
cdr3_nt: TGCGCCAGCAGCTTGTCGGACATTATCTCTGGAAACACCATATATTTT